This T cell receptor beta chain is from a study of T cell changes during pregnancy in multiple sclerosis (dated by TCRdb to the late 2010s). A note on the overall study: The study looked at changes in the T cell repertoire across pregnancy in women with multiple sclerosis.

Sequences MNHNS (CDR1) and SASEGT (CDR2) are obtained from the germline V gene. Ends trimmed: V by 3 bases, J by 7 bases; bases unmatched to a gene: 4. From its cysteine to its phenylalanine, the CDR3 spans 14 amino acids. Only the CDR3 part of the read is kept: 42 bases, read in frame from the first base. Libraries were constructed by the immunoSEQ multiplex PCR assay. What TCRdb holds here is the immuneACCESS table cut down to in-frame rearrangements. Part of the clones is not present; checked against another copy, under half of the missing clones reflect an unresolved V gene, and the others are unexplained. A total of about 67,000 clones appear in this sample, around 92% of them only once. Approximately 3% of the sample is taken by the ten largest. This clone is a singleton in its sample. Its antigen remains undetermined. No clone much larger than this one lies a single base away; base qualities are absent.

The rearranged chain carries TRBV6-1 and TRBJ1-2; 11 junctional bases match TRBD1. Sequencing was performed on peripheral blood, taken in the second trimester of pregnancy. The sequence was obtained from a female donor in good health, enrolled as a control in a pregnancy study. The CDR3 in this case is CASSEGQGVRGYTF. The DNA is TGTGCCAGCAGTGAGGGACAGGGGGTTCGTGGCTACACCTTC.